These T cell receptor beta chains were read from a single sample in a study of shared clonotypes between healthy human individuals. Sequenced by immunoSEQ multiplex PCR; TCRdb stores in-frame clones only, minus some. The data show roughly 2,000,000 clones, 80% to 95% seen once. The sequenced sample was naive CD8+ T cells from PBMCs. These receptors all stem from a man younger than 30 in good health. Some clones in this sample may be carry-over from other donors' samples. Each CDR3 is given with its conserved first and last residue. A D gene is named only where the DNA matches it firmly. Clone sizes are given selectively: once, few, many, or a class where the clone is expanded.

V gene	clone size	D gene	J gene	CDR3 protein	CDR3 DNA
TRBV29-1	NA	NA	TRBJ2-7	CSVVIPRGEQYF	TGCAGCGTTGTTATCCCCAGGGGCGAGCAGTACTTC
TRBV7-9	NA	TRBD1	TRBJ1-1	CASSLGGQGEAFF	TGTGCCAGCAGCTTAGGAGGACAGGGAGAAGCTTTCTTT
TRBV19	NA	NA	TRBJ2-7	CASSIGSEQYF	TGTGCCAGTAGTATAGGATCCGAGCAGTACTTC
TRBV27	NA	TRBD1	TRBJ1-5	CASSFGRGGSNQPQHF	TGTGCCAGCAGTTTTGGCAGGGGGGGAAGCAATCAGCCCCAGCATTTT
TRBV7-9	NA	NA	TRBJ1-1	CASRVTGNVTEAFF	TGTGCCAGCAGGGTTACAGGGAATGTTACTGAAGCTTTCTTT
TRBV11-2	NA	NA	TRBJ2-7	CASGLSGLVYEQYF	TGTGCCAGCGGACTCTCGGGGTTGGTCTACGAGCAGTACTTC
TRBV6-1	NA	NA	TRBJ1-1	CASSASGPVEAFF	TGTGCCAGCAGTGCGTCAGGCCCAGTGGAAGCTTTCTTT
TRBV27	NA	NA	TRBJ2-7	CASRGIAQAYGQYF	TGTGCCAGCCGGGGGATAGCGCAAGCTTACGGGCAGTACTTC
TRBV7-9	NA	NA	TRBJ2-1	CASSQGNEQFF	TGTGCCAGCAGCCAGGGCAATGAGCAGTTCTTC
TRBV29-1	few	NA	TRBJ1-4	CSVVTEPEKLFF	TGCAGCGTTGTGACGGAGCCTGAAAAACTGTTTTTT
TRBV7-9	NA	NA	TRBJ2-2	CASSAPSVNGELFF	TGTGCCAGCAGCGCCCCTAGCGTTAACGGGGAGCTGTTTTTT
TRBV10-3	NA	NA	TRBJ1-3	CAISEGHSGNTIYF	TGTGCCATCAGTGAAGGGCACTCTGGAAACACCATATATTTT
TRBV7-9	NA	NA	TRBJ1-2	CASRGTVYGYTF	TGTGCCAGCCGGGGAACAGTCTATGGCTACACCTTC
TRBV7-6	NA	NA	TRBJ2-5	CASSLVEGARETQYF	TGTGCCAGCAGCTTAGTTGAAGGGGCACGGGAGACCCAGTACTTC
TRBV19	NA	NA	TRBJ2-2	CASGTDLESGELFF	TGTGCCAGTGGGACGGACCTCGAGTCCGGGGAGCTGTTTTTT
TRBV27	NA	NA	TRBJ2-3	CASSLLSNTDTQYF	TGTGCCAGCAGTTTATTGTCCAACACAGATACGCAGTATTTT
TRBV10-3	NA	NA	TRBJ2-7	CAISNKGIDEQYF	TGTGCCATCTCGAATAAGGGGATCGACGAGCAGTACTTC